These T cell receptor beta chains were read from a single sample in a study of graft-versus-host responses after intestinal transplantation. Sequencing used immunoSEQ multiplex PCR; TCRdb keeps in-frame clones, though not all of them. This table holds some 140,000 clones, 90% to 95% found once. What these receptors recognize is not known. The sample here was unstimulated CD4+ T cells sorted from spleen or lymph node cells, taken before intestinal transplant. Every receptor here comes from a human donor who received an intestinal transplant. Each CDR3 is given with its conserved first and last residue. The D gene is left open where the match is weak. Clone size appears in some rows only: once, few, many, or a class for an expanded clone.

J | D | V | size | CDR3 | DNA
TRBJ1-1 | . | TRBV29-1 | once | CSVGQSNTEAFF | TGCAGCGTTGGACAGTCCAACACTGAAGCTTTCTTT
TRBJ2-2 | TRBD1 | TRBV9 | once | CASSGGTANTGELFF | TGTGCCAGCAGCGGAGGGACAGCGAACACCGGGGAGCTGTTTTTT
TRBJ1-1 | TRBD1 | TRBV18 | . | CASSPILGQGAVTEAFF | TGTGCCAGCTCACCAATATTGGGACAGGGGGCGGTCACTGAAGCTTTCTTT
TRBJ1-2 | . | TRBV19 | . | CASSTQGKGYTF | TGTGCCAGTAGTACGCAGGGTAAAGGCTACACCTTC
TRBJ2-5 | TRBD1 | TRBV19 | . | CASSIEGQGQETQYF | TGTGCCAGTAGTATAGAGGGACAGGGCCAAGAGACCCAGTACTTC
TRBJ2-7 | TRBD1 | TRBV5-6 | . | CASRPTGTGNNYF | TGTGCCAGCAGACCGACAGGGACAGGGAACAATTATTTC
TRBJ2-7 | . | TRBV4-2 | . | CASSQDRTAGLEQYF | TGTGCCAGCAGCCAAGACCGGACCGCGGGACTCGAGCAGTACTTC
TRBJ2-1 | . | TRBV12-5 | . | CASGYGEQFF | TGTGCTAGTGGTTATGGTGAGCAGTTCTTC
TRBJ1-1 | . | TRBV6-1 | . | CASRWTAEAFF | TGTGCCAGCAGGTGGACAGCTGAAGCTTTCTTT
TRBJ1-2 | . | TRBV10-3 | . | CAISARDGGYTF | TGTGCCATCAGTGCGAGAGACGGCGGCTACACCTTC
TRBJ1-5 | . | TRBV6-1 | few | CASSELSTRLNQPQHF | TGTGCCAGCAGTGAATTATCCACTCGACTTAATCAGCCCCAGCATTTT
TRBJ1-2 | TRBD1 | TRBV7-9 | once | CASSLGGTGNGYTF | TGTGCCAGCAGCTTAGGGGGGACAGGGAATGGCTACACCTTC
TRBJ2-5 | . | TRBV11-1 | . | CASSSQGSRGETQYF | TGTGCCAGCAGCTCTCAGGGGAGCAGAGGGGAGACCCAGTACTTC
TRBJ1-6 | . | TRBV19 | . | CASSIGQGPISPLHF | TGTGCCAGTAGTATAGGGCAGGGGCCAATATCACCCCTCCACTTT
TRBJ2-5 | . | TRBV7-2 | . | CASSFSVEETQYF | TGTGCCAGCAGCTTTAGCGTTGAAGAGACCCAGTACTTC
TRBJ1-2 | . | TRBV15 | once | CATSRVPVPDYGYTF | TGTGCCACCAGCAGAGTACCTGTGCCAGACTATGGCTACACCTTC
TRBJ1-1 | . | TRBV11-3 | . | CASSFRGVNTEAFF | TGTGCCAGCAGCTTCCGGGGGGTGAACACTGAAGCTTTCTTT
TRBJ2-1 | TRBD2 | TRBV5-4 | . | CASSKPLPGGSYNEQFF | TGTGCCAGCAGCAAGCCCCTTCCGGGGGGCTCCTACAATGAGCAGTTCTTC
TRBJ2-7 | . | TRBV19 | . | CASSGRGKPHEQYF | TGTGCCAGTAGTGGCAGGGGTAAGCCCCACGAGCAGTACTTC
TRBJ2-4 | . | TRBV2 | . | CASNRVLSKNIQYF | TGTGCCAGCAACCGGGTATTGAGTAAAAACATTCAGTACTTC
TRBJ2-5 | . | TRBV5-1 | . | CASRAALGETQYF | TGCGCCAGCAGAGCCGCTTTAGGGGAGACCCAGTACTTC
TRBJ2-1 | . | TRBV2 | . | CASSALRGSYNEQFF | TGTGCCAGCAGTGCTCTCAGGGGATCATACAATGAGCAGTTCTTC
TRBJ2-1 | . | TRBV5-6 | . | CASSEFVGVNEQFF | TGTGCCAGCAGCGAATTCGTGGGGGTAAATGAGCAGTTCTTC
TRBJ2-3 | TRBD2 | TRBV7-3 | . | CASSSGGGLGTDTQYF | TGTGCCAGCAGCTCCGGGGGGGGCTTAGGAACAGATACGCAGTATTTT
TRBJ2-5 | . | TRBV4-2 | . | CASSQARETQYF | TGTGCCAGCAGCCAAGCCCGGGAGACCCAGTACTTC
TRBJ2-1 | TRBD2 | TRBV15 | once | CATSRALTSGGAWDHEQFF | TGTGCCACCAGCAGAGCGCTTACTAGCGGGGGGGCCTGGGACCATGAGCAGTTCTTC
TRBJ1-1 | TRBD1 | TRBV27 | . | CASSFGTGSTEAFF | TGTGCCAGCAGTTTCGGGACAGGGAGCACTGAAGCTTTCTTT
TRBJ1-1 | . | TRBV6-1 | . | CASSDISGYTEAFF | TGTGCCAGCAGTGATATATCGGGGTACACTGAAGCTTTCTTT
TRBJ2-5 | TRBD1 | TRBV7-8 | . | CASSLQGAQRTQYF | TGTGCCAGCAGCTTACAGGGGGCCCAACGGACCCAGTACTTC
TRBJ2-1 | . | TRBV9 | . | CASSVGWQGNEQFF | TGTGCCAGCAGCGTAGGGTGGCAGGGTAATGAGCAGTTCTTC
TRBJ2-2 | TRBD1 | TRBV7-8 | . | CASRGGGQGGELFF | TGTGCCAGCCGGGGAGGGGGACAGGGGGGGGAGCTGTTTTTT
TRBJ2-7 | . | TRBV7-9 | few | CASSFSGSLGEQYF | TGTGCCAGCAGCTTTTCGGGGTCCCTCGGGGAGCAGTACTTC
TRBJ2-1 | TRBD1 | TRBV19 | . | CASTRQGRGEQFF | TGTGCCAGCACTAGACAGGGAAGAGGTGAGCAGTTCTTC
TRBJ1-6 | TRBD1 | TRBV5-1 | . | CASSWGQGRRSYNSPLHF | TGCGCCAGCAGCTGGGGACAGGGGAGGAGGTCCTATAATTCACCCCTCCACTTT
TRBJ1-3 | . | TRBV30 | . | CAWSVWGAGNTIYF | TGTGCCTGGAGTGTATGGGGGGCTGGAAACACCATATATTTT
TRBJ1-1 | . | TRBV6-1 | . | CASSLSRGNTEAFF | TGTGCCAGCAGCCTGTCTAGGGGGAACACTGAAGCTTTCTTT
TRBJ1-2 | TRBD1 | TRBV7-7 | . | CASSPGQGYGYTF | TGTGCCAGCAGCCCGGGACAGGGCTATGGCTACACCTTC